Each of the 29 T cell receptor beta chains below was sequenced from the same sample in a study of CD8+CD57+ T cells in acquired aplastic anemia (dated by TCRdb to 2017 to 2018). Instrument on record: Illumina HiSeq 2000. TCR beta VDJ combination and CDR3 sequence profiling used genomic DNA as the template. TCRdb reworked the public reads: Q25 trimming with fastp, MiXCR clone assembly, productive beta chains retained. CDR3 protein duplicates are merged, each entry listing the most common genes and DNA. The sample yields 150,000 to 200,000 distinct CDR3 sequences; roughly 64% were counted once. Just over 45% of the sample goes to the ten largest clones. The sample consisted of sorted CD4+, CD8+, or CD8+CD57+ T cells (not recorded which) from PBMCs. All receptors derive from a human donor with severe aplastic anemia or a healthy control (not recorded which).

This clonotype turned up a few times. The chain is built from TRBV10-3 and TRBJ2-5; 12 bases are shared with TRBD2. Germline V gene sequence: CDR1 ENHRY, CDR2 SYGVKD. After removal of 5 bases from V and 5 bases from J, the junction contained 3 bases not matched to a gene. The CDR3 length is 14 residues. CDR3 coding DNA: TGTGCCATCAGTCCTAGCGGGAGGGGTGAGACCCAGTACTTC. Amino acids: CAISPSGRGETQYF.

The V call is TRBV11-3, the J call TRBJ1-1; no clear D. The CDR3 length is 13 residues. Germline V lookup: CDR1 SGHNT, CDR2 YENEEA. V was trimmed by 6 bases and J by 6 bases, leaving 14 bases between them. The CDR3 loop reads CASSMVGEPEAFF. The CDR3 nucleotides are TGTGCCAGCAGTATGGTGGGAGAGCCTGAAGCTTTCTTT.

The chain uses TRBV9 and TRBJ2-3; tentatively, D is TRBD1 (7 bases). The V gene lost 0 bases and the J gene lost 6 bases, with 14 bases spanning the gap. Per the germline V gene, CDR1 is SGDLS and CDR2 is YYNGEE. This CDR3 contains 15 residues. CDR3: CASSVEVRGADTQYF. The CDR3 coding sequence is TGTGCCAGCAGCGTAGAAGTCAGGGGGGCTGATACGCAGTATTTT. Filled out from reference TRBV9 and TRBJ2-3, the complete variable domain reads DSGVTQTPKHLITATGQRVTLRCSPRSGDLSVYWYQQSLDQGLQFLIQYYNGEERAKGNILERFSAQQFPDLHSELNLSSLELGDSALYFCASSVEVRGADTQYFGPGTRLTVL.

The V call is TRBV20-1, the J call TRBJ2-7; weak D call: TRBD2 (5 bases). The CDR3 is made up of 12 amino acids. Germline values: CDR1 DFQATT, CDR2 SNEGSKA (reference sequence). Deletions cut 6 bases from V and 3 bases from J, with 12 bases between. CDR3 sequence (DNA): TGCAGTGCGGCAAGCGGAGACTACGAGCAGTACTTC. Its translation is CSAASGDYEQYF.

The chain employs TRBV25-1 and TRBJ2-7; no clear D gene. V shed 3 bases and J shed 3 bases, with 12 bases lying between them. CDR3 length: 14 residues. Per germline, CDR1 MGHDK and CDR2 SYGVNS. Here the CDR3 DNA reads TGTGCCAGCAGTGACCGCGTTCTTAGCTACGAGCAGTACTTC. Translation: CASSDRVLSYEQYF.

In this sample, this clonotype turned up many times. The chain has TRBV7-9 and TRBJ1-2; 11 positions agree with TRBD1. V was pared by 4 bases and J by 7 bases, with 8 bases of the junction left unmatched. Germline CDR1 SEHNR, CDR2 FQNEAQ (reference sequence). The length of the CDR3 is 15 residues. DNA of the CDR3: TGTGCCAGCAGCTCCTTTGGACAGGGGGCGGGTGGCTACACCTTC. Its protein product is CASSSFGQGAGGYTF.

The table lists this clonotype with a count of one. The chain's CDR3 is CASSSTLTVNTEAFF. For the CDR3, the DNA is TGTGCCAGCAGTTCCACCTTAACAGTGAACACTGAAGCTTTCTTT. The chain recombines TRBV2 with TRBJ1-1; D uncertain. The ends were cut back, 5 bases at V and 0 bases at J, with 13 bases in the middle. Germline V gene data show CDR1 as SNHLY and CDR2 as FYNNEI. The CDR3 has 15 residues.

The chain links TRBV11-2 to TRBJ2-3; D remains ambiguous. With 5 bases removed from V and 2 bases from J, the gap between germline ends came to 11 bases. Germline V gene lookup returns CDR1 SGHAT and CDR2 FQNNGV. There are 14 residues in the CDR3. The CDR3 protein is CASSPRPPTDTQYF. The CDR3 coding sequence is TGTGCCAGCAGCCCCCGTCCCCCCACAGATACGCAGTATTTT.

V gene TRBV6-5 combines with J gene TRBJ1-2; D is unclear. This CDR3 is built from 12 residues. Trimming pared 5 bases from V and 9 bases from J, leaving 13 bases between. Germline CDR1 reads MNHEY; CDR2 reads SVGAGI. This CDR3 is CASSENGRSYTF. CDR3 in DNA: TGTGCCAGCAGTGAAAATGGGAGAAGCTACACCTTC.

V usage is TRBV29-1 and J usage is TRBJ2-2; D gene uncertain. Between the trimmed V and J ends, which lost 4 bases and 1 base, there was a span of 7 bases. Germline-derived CDR1 and CDR2 are SQVTM and ANQGSEA. The CDR3 sequence is 13 residues long. The CDR3, as DNA: TGCAGCGTTGTAGTCAGGAACACCGGGGAGCTGTTTTTT. Translated, it gives CSVVVRNTGELFF.

The J gene is TRBJ2-3, the V gene TRBV7-9; D ambiguous. The CDR3 spans 16 residues. The V gene lost 1 base and the J gene lost 5 bases, with 16 bases spanning the gap. Germline CDR1 is SEHNR and CDR2 is FQNEAQ (reference sequence). The CDR3 region has the DNA TGTGCCAGCAGCTTAGGGGGAACTGGACGTGGAGATACGCAGTATTTT. Protein sequence: CASSLGGTGRGDTQYF.

CDR3 nucleotides: TGTGCCAGCAGCAGAAGCGGGACTAGCGGGTCCTACGAGCAGTACTTC. Its protein is CASSRSGTSGSYEQYF. The J gene is TRBJ2-7, the V gene TRBV7-9; 12 nucleotides line up with TRBD2. This CDR3 spans 16 amino acids. CDR1 and CDR2 (germline): SEHNR, FQNEAQ (reference sequence). V was clipped by 5 bases and J by 1 base; unmatched bases: 6. Looking up the rest from reference TRBV7-9 and TRBJ2-7 gives the full variable domain: DTGVSQNPRHKITKRGQNVTFRCDPISEHNRLYWYRQTLGQGPEFLTYFQNEAQLEKSRLLSDRFSAERPKGSFSTLEIQRTEQGDSAMYLCASSRSGTSGSYEQYFGPGTRLTVT.

This clonotype has ten or more counts. J is TRBJ2-5 and V is TRBV9; D is perhaps TRBD1 or TRBD2 (6 bases each). The CDR3 spans 15 residues. Trimming cost V 0 bases and J 4 bases, with 13 bases left between them. In germline, CDR1 is SGDLS, CDR2 YYNGEE. CDR3 region: CASSVVGGWAETQYF. The CDR3 DNA sequence: TGTGCCAGCAGCGTAGTAGGGGGGTGGGCAGAGACCCAGTACTTC.

There are many counts of this clonotype. The chain links TRBV4-3 to TRBJ2-7; 11 bases are shared with TRBD2. CDR3 length: 16 residues. V was clipped by 10 bases and J by 4 bases; unmatched bases: 15. Germline values: CDR1 LGHNA, CDR2 YSLEER. Written as DNA, the CDR3 is TGCGCCACCGCACCAAACATACTAGCGGGGGCTTACGAGCAGTACTTC. Its translation: CATAPNILAGAYEQYF.

This clonotype was seen more than once but under ten times. The V call is TRBV7-3, the J call TRBJ2-7; D uncertain. Between the trimmed V and J ends, which lost 0 bases and 3 bases, there was a span of 6 bases. Germline-derived CDR1 and CDR2 are SGHTA and FQGTGA. The CDR3 consists of 13 residues. This CDR3 reads CASSLTSSYEQYF. The CDR3 DNA follows: TGTGCCAGCAGCTTAACGAGCAGCTACGAGCAGTACTTC.

This chain uses TRBV7-9 with TRBJ2-7; 7 nucleotides align to TRBD1. The CDR3 totals 15 residues. From germline, CDR1 is SEHNR and CDR2 FQNEAQ (reference sequence). V lost 5 bases to trimming and J lost 3 bases; unmatched junction nucleotides: 10. The CDR3 nucleotides are TGTGCCAGCAGCGTAGGGGACAGCAGATTCTACGAGCAGTACTTC. It yields the protein CASSVGDSRFYEQYF.

This clonotype was detected only once. The V and J genes are TRBV20-1 and TRBJ1-5; the D gene is possibly TRBD1 (6 bases). The CDR3 is 14 amino acids. Germline-derived CDR1 and CDR2 are DFQATT and SNEGSKA (reference sequence). V was trimmed by 6 bases and J by 4 bases, leaving 16 bases between them. The CDR3 reads CSASSRGSNQPQHF. CDR3 bases: TGCAGTGCCAGCTCTAGGGGGAGTAATCAGCCCCAGCATTTT.

The rearrangement joins TRBV7-3 to TRBJ1-6; 10 positions match TRBD1. Trimming cost V 5 bases and J 8 bases; bases outside gene matches: 6. CDR1 and CDR2 (germline): SGHTA, FQGTGA. This CDR3 is built from 15 residues. Here the CDR3 reads CASSRLGTGDSPLHF. As DNA, the CDR3 is TGTGCCAGCAGCCGCCTGGGGACAGGGGATTCACCCCTCCACTTT.

CDR3 amino acids: CASSAGTAYTEAFF. DNA for the CDR3: TGCGCCAGCAGCGCCGGGACAGCCTACACTGAAGCTTTCTTT. The chain combines TRBV5-1 with TRBJ1-1; 7 bases map to TRBD1. V lost 4 bases and J lost 3; bases outside the gene matches: 6. The V gene's germline CDR1 is SGHRS and CDR2 YFSETQ. The CDR3 extends over 14 amino acids. Full variable domain (missing parts from reference TRBV5-1 and TRBJ1-1): KAGVTQTPRYLIKTRGQQVTLSCSPISGHRSVSWYQQTPGQGLQFLFEYFSETQRNKGNFPGRFSGRQFSNSRSEMNVSTLELGDSALYLCASSAGTAYTEAFFGQGTRLTVV.

The chain is built from TRBV19 and TRBJ1-6; possibly TRBD1 for D (5 bases). Germline CDR1 reads LNHDA; CDR2 reads SQIVND (reference sequence). There are 14 residues in the CDR3. The V end lost 3 bases, the J end lost 11 bases, and 14 bases lay between the germline ends. CDR3 coding DNA: TGTGCCAGTAGTATCGGGGGACTAGGTACACCCCTCCACTTT. Translating gives CASSIGGLGTPLHF.

V is TRBV20-1 and J is TRBJ1-3; 7 nucleotides line up with TRBD1. Germline V CDR1 and CDR2: DFQATT, SNEGSKA (reference sequence). This CDR3 region has 16 residues. J lost 3 bases, V lost 6 bases, and 14 bases had no gene match. The CDR3 here is CSAPGTGVNGGNTIYF. In DNA, the CDR3 is TGCAGTGCCCCAGGAACAGGGGTAAACGGTGGAAACACCATATATTTT.

The gene calls are TRBV9 and TRBJ1-6; a weak D match, TRBD1 (5 bases). Per germline, CDR1 SGDLS and CDR2 YYNGEE. Trimming took 0 bases from V and 10 from J, leaving 11 bases between them. This CDR3 spans 14 amino acids. The CDR3 spells CASSVAQVKSPLHF. The CDR3 DNA follows: TGTGCCAGCAGCGTAGCACAGGTAAAGTCACCCCTCCACTTT.

This clonotype showed up just a few times. V and J are TRBV28 and TRBJ1-5, with D perhaps matching TRBD1 (5 bases). The CDR3 loop spans 15 amino acids. V was shortened by 7 bases and J by 5 bases, with 18 bases between the two germline ends. Germline V lookup: CDR1 MDHEN, CDR2 SYDVKM. CDR3 sequence: CASIGFLTADQPQHF. Written as DNA, the CDR3 is TGTGCCAGCATAGGTTTTTTGACAGCCGATCAGCCCCAGCATTTT.

A few counts support this clonotype. The gene calls are TRBV24-1 and TRBJ2-7; D is possibly TRBD2 (6 bases). CDR1 and CDR2 from the germline V gene are KGHDR and SFDVKD. CDR3 length equals 13 residues. CDR3 sequence (DNA): TGTGCTACGAACGGAGGGCAGGTCTACGAGCAGTACTTC. It specifies CATNGGQVYEQYF.

This chain connects TRBV20-1 to TRBJ2-1; 10 bases are a match to TRBD1. From germline, CDR1 is DFQATT and CDR2 SNEGSKA (reference sequence). V shed 5 bases, J shed 7 bases, and the junction held 5 bases outside the gene matches. CDR3 length equals 13 residues. The CDR3 DNA reads as TGCAGTGCTCCGATGGACAGGGGGAATGAGCAGTTCTTC. Translating it yields CSAPMDRGNEQFF.

At least ten counts were recorded for this clonotype. The chain employs TRBV5-4 and TRBJ1-2; D ambiguous. The CDR3 totals 14 residues. Germline lookup yields CDR1 SGHNT and CDR2 YYREEE (reference sequence). V was clipped by 5 bases and J by 8 bases, with 19 bases between them. Written as DNA, the CDR3 is TGTGCCAGCAGGGGAATGGGTCCCGCGAAAGGCTACACCTTC. Protein sequence: CASRGMGPAKGYTF.

The rearrangement links TRBV7-6 to TRBJ2-7; D not certain. The CDR3 extends over 12 amino acids. Per the germline V gene, CDR1 is SGHVS and CDR2 is FNYEAQ. V was trimmed by 2 bases and J by 4 bases, leaving 6 bases between them. DNA for the CDR3: TGTGCCAGCAGCTTACGCGCTTACGAGCAGTACTTC. Its protein is CASSLRAYEQYF. The whole variable domain, filled in from reference TRBV7-6 and TRBJ2-7, reads GAGVSQSPRYKVTKRGQDVALRCDPISGHVSLYWYRQALGQGPEFLTYFNYEAQQDKSGLPNDRFSAERPEGSISTLTIQRTEQRDSAMYRCASSLRAYEQYFGPGTRLTVT.

This chain links TRBV20-1 with TRBJ2-5; D gene unclear. The V gene's germline CDR1 is DFQATT and CDR2 SNEGSKA (reference sequence). The CDR3 extends over 13 amino acids. Trimming left V 1 base short and J 5 bases short, with 11 bases between. Here the CDR3 DNA reads TGCAGTGCTAGAGTCGGATTCGAGGAGACCCAGTACTTC. Its translation is CSARVGFEETQYF.

The gene calls are TRBV9 and TRBJ1-1, with TRBD1 matching over 8 bases. The V segment lost 4 bases and the J segment 4 bases; nucleotides outside the gene matches: 9. CDR3 length: 15 amino acids. Germline V gives CDR1 SGDLS, CDR2 YYNGEE. The chain's CDR3 is CASSKVGTGSTEAFF. The DNA of the CDR3 is TGTGCCAGCAGCAAAGTGGGGACAGGTAGCACTGAAGCTTTCTTT.